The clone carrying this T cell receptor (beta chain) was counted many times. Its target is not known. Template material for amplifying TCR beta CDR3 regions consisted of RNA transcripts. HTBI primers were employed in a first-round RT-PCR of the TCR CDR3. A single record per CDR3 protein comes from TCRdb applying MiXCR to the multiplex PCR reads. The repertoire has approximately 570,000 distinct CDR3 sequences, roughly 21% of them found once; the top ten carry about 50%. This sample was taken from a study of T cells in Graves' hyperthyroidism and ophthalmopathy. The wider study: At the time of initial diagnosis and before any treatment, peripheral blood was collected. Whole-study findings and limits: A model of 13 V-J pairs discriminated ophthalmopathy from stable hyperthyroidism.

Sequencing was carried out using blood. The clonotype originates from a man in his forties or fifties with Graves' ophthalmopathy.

CDR3 sequence reads: CASSQAGRRVAEAFF. For the CDR3, the DNA is TGTGCCAGCAGCCAAGCAGGCCGAAGGGTGGCTGAAGCTTTCTTT. This rearrangement joins TRBV3-1 to TRBJ1-1; D remains unclear. The CDR3 spans 15 residues. V gave up 1 base and J gave up 6 bases, with 15 bases separating them. Germline V gene sequence: CDR1 LGHDT, CDR2 YNNKEL (reference sequence).